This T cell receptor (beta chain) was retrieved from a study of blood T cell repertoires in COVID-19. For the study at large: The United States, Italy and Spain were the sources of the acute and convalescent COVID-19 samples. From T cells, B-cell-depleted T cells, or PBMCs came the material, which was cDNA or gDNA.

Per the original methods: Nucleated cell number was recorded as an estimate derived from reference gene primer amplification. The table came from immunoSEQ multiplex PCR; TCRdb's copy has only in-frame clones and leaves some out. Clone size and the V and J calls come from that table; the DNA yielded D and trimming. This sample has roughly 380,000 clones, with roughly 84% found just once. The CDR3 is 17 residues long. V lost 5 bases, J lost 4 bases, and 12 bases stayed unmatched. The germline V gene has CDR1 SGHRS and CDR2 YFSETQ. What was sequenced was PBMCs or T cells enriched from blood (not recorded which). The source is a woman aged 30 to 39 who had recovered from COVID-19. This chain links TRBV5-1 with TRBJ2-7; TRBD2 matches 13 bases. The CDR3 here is CASRFTTGTSGIYEQYF. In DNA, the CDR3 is TGCGCCAGCAGGTTTACCACCGGGACTAGCGGGATTTACGAGCAGTACTTC.